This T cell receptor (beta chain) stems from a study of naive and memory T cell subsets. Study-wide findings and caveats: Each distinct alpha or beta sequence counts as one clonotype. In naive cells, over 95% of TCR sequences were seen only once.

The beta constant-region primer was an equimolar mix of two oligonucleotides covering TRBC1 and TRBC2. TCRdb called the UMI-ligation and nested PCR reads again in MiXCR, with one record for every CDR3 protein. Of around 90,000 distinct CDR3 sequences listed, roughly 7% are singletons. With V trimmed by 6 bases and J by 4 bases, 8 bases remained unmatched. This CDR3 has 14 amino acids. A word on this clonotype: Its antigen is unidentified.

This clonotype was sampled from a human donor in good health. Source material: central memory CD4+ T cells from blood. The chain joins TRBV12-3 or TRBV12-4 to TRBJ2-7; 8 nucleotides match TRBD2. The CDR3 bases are TGTGCCAGCAGAGAAAACGGGAGGGGATACGAGCAGTACTTC. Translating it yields CASRENGRGYEQYF.